A selection of T cell receptor beta chains follows, all from one sample in a study of immune characterization of retroperitoneal liposarcoma. TCRdb analysed the PCR reads with MiXCR anew, one entry per CDR3 protein. In the table there are 1,700 or so distinct CDR3 sequences, under 65% of which are singletons. The sequencing input was tumor tissue. The origin of the receptors is a male donor with retroperitoneal liposarcoma. Each CDR3 is given with its conserved first and last residue. D genes are given only for firm matches. Where a row states a size, it is once, few, many or the class of an expanded clone; other rows omit it.

clone_size	d_call	v_call	j_call	cdr3_aa	cdr3_nt
few	TRBD1	TRBV7-6	TRBJ2-7	CASSPRPGQGGNEQYF	TGTGCCAGCAGCCCAAGGCCGGGACAGGGGGGCAATGAGCAGTACTTC
few	TRBD1	TRBV6-1	TRBJ2-3	CASRRQGWDTQYF	TGTGCCAGCAGGAGACAGGGCTGGGATACGCAGTATTTT
-	-	TRBV6-5	TRBJ2-2	CASSYSTTNTGELFF	TGTGCCAGCAGTTACTCGACAACTAACACCGGGGAGCTGTTTTTT
-	-	TRBV6-1	TRBJ2-5	CASRLNQETQYF	TGTGCCAGCAGGCTGAATCAAGAGACCCAGTACTTC
-	-	TRBV7-4	TRBJ2-3	CASSLEVRGYEQYF	TGTGCCAGCAGCTTAGAGGTACGGGGATACGAGCAGTATTTT
-	-	TRBV6-6	TRBJ2-1	CASSYRDTYYEQFF	TGTGCCAGCAGTTACCGGGACACCTACTACGAGCAGTTCTTC
-	-	TRBV5-3	TRBJ2-5	CASSSRAGLSNEQYF	TGTGCCAGCAGCTCGAGGGCCGGACTAAGTAATGAGCAGTACTTC
-	-	TRBV12-3/TRBV12-4	TRBJ2-4	CASSLGDSASSYNEQYF	TGTGCCAGCAGTTTAGGGGATAGCGCCAGCTCCTACAATGAGCAGTACTTC
-	TRBD2	TRBV12-3/TRBV12-4	TRBJ2-1	CASSLEAWTSVRANEQFF	TGTGCCAGCAGTTTAGAGGCTTGGACTAGCGTGAGGGCCAATGAGCAGTTCTTC
-	TRBD2	TRBV6-6	TRBJ2-1	CASRIGTSRHNEQFF	TGTGCCAGCCGGATCGGGACTAGCAGACACAATGAGCAGTTCTTC
few	-	TRBV12-3/TRBV12-4	TRBJ2-5	CASTPRDRNEQYF	TGTGCCAGCACTCCCCGCGACCGGAATGAGCAGTACTTC
-	-	TRBV11-2	TRBJ2-7	CASSLMPDAYEQYF	TGTGCCAGCAGCTTAATGCCGGACGCCTACGAGCAGTACTTC
once	TRBD2	TRBV6-1	TRBJ2-1	CASSGIQLAGRETQFF	TGTGCCAGCAGTGGTATCCAGCTAGCGGGTAGAGAGACCCAGTTCTTC